This T cell receptor (beta chain) was profiled in a study of T cell repertoires in cytomegalovirus infection. Turning to the study itself: Public TCR beta signatures indicated both CMV infection and matching HLA type. Study-wide results and limits: The response measured ex vivo was dominated by TCR beta clonotypes (HLA-C-restricted and CMV-specific). Public TCR beta family frequency separated CMV-and-HLA carriers, including in an independent cohort.

A single record per CDR3 protein comes from TCRdb applying MiXCR to the reads. The data hold 510,000 or so distinct CDR3 sequences, with around 27% observed a single time. This clonotype was seen a few times. Antigen specificity is unknown. Germline V gene lookup returns CDR1 MNHNY and CDR2 SVGAGI (reference sequence). V was trimmed by 8 bases and J by 7 bases, leaving 29 bases between them. The CDR3 runs to 18 residues. The specimen sequenced was PBMCs. This sequence originates from a human donor in good health (CMV status not recorded). Some clones in this sample may be carry-over from other donors' samples. The chain has TRBV6-6 and TRBJ2-2; D may be TRBD1 (6 bases). Here the CDR3 DNA reads TGTGCCAGCGGTGGGGGCCCCAGGGGCCTGTCCGGTGGCGGGGAGCTGTTTTTT. Translating it yields CASGGGPRGLSGGGELFF.